This TCR beta chain was retrieved from a study of T cells in Graves' hyperthyroidism and ophthalmopathy. The table lists this clonotype with a few counts. Its cognate antigen is unknown. The CDR3 extends over 15 amino acids. The V gene lost 2 bases and the J gene lost 8 bases, with 17 bases spanning the gap. The germline V gene has CDR1 LGHDT and CDR2 YNNKEL (reference sequence). Regions amplified from RNA transcripts were the TCR beta CDR3 regions. With the HTBI primer set, the TCR CDR3 went through a first round of RT-PCR. TCRdb redid the calling of the multiplex PCR reads with MiXCR, one entry per CDR3 protein. The sample includes about 480,000 distinct CDR3 sequences, 14% seen only once; the top ten take around 17%. Broader study findings: Ophthalmopathy was told apart from stable hyperthyroidism by a 13 V-J model.

The sequence came from a woman between 18 and 29 years old with Graves' hyperthyroidism. V and J are TRBV3-1 and TRBJ2-3, with D possibly TRBD2 on 5 matching bases. Input material: blood. The CDR3 protein is CASSQRRRRGVTQYF. The CDR3 DNA reads as TGTGCCAGCAGCCAACGAAGGAGGAGAGGAGTTACGCAGTATTTT.